The subject of this entry is one T cell receptor (beta chain). The antigen it binds to is not known. No qualities accompany the bases; no much larger clone lies one base away. From the germline V gene, CDR1 is ENHRY and CDR2 is SYGVKD. Measured from the cysteine to the phenylalanine, the CDR3 is 14 residues long. Only CDR3 DNA is held: 42 bases, read in frame from base 1. The junction carries 10 bases between V and J, which are trimmed by 4 bases and 1 base respectively. This record belongs to a study of OX40 agonist ivuxolimab in advanced cancers. For the study in its entirety: Ivuxolimab was an agonistic, fully human IgG2 monoclonal antibody directed against OX40 (CD134), a costimulatory receptor. The monotherapy dose-escalation portion (N of about 50 patients) of the phase I ivuxolimab trial is reported in the paper. Intravenous ivuxolimab was administered to patients every 2 weeks at six dose levels: 0.01, 0.1, 0.3, 1.5, 3 and 10 mg/kg. The purpose of peripheral TCRbeta sequencing was to test whether ivuxolimab changed TCR sequence diversity and led to clonal T-cell expansion. Of the 50 to 55 dose-escalation patients, hepatocellular carcinoma was present in about 20, melanoma in around 15, renal cell carcinoma in 9 and head and neck cancer in 9. Prior anti-PD-1, anti-PD-L1 or anti-CTLA-4 therapy was permitted, and checkpoint inhibitors had been received by roughly 42% of dose-escalation patients. Partial responses were achieved by three dose-escalation patients, of whom one had hepatocellular carcinoma and two had cutaneous melanoma. In the dose-escalation cohort, 82.7% of patients were male, and the mean age was around 60 years with a range of roughly 20 to 80. What the research found in general, with its limitations: On average, CD8+ T cells showed more expanded clones than CD4+ T cells after ivuxolimab. The antigen specificity of the peripheral T cells that underwent clonal expansion was not determined. Partial responders in the 0.1-3.0 mg/kg groups had among the lowest normalized peripheral clonal expansion, especially among CD8+ T cells. Low levels of normalized T-cell clonal expansion were also seen in some patients who did not respond. At doses of 0.1 to 3.0 mg/kg, clonal expansion of both CD4+ and CD8+ T cells in blood was seen between baseline and week 6.

Patients with autoimmune disease history or receiving systemic immunosuppression were excluded from the trial. Peripheral blood for TCR sequencing was collected from all dose cohorts at baseline, on cycle 4 day 1, and on cycle 7 day 1. The samples were drawn from a first-in-human, open-label, multicenter phase I dose-escalation trial of ivuxolimab. Adults with locally advanced or metastatic melanoma, renal cell, hepatocellular, or head and neck squamous cell carcinoma were enrolled in the trial. Before TCR sequencing, CD4+ T cells and CD8+ T cells from peripheral blood were sorted into separate populations. For sequencing of the TCRbeta CDR3 region, genomic DNA was extracted from the sorted cells. The immunoSEQ Assay was used to sequence the TCRbeta CDR3 regions. TCRdb took this table from immuneACCESS and kept in-frame rearrangements with V and J called. Such tables lack part of the clones; where checked against another copy, unresolved V genes explain under half of the gap, and the rest is unexplained. The sample data list around 70,000 clones, and 84% of these were observed just once. Of the sample, around 6.6% falls within the top ten clones.

Sample: CD4+ or CD8+ T cells sorted from blood, taken in a trial of the OX40 agonist ivuxolimab. Rearrangement joined TRBV10-3 to TRBJ1-1, with no confidently assigned D gene. This clonotype originated in an adult with an advanced solid tumor such as melanoma, head and neck, liver or kidney cancer. The nucleotide sequence is given as TGTGCCATCAGTGGGGGAGGGCAGAACACTGAAGCTTTCTTT. This gives the protein CAISGGGQNTEAFF.